This T cell receptor beta chain was identified during a study of cytomegalovirus exposure and HLA in healthy donors. Study background: Early on, a data release was issued that held about 85 million unique TCRs from HLA-typed donors. Findings of the study overall: After further analysis at a later stage, some 15,000 TCR beta sequences were associated with HLA alleles at 0.05 false discovery rate.

Use of 60 Vbeta and 13 Jbeta primers characterized the PCR. The protocol was immunoSEQ multiplex PCR, while the TCRdb copy is restricted to in-frame clones and leaves out a portion. This table has 150,000 to 200,000 clones, roughly 70% appearing once. In the case of this clone: Its antigen is unknown.

Germline CDR1 is SGHRS and CDR2 is YFSETQ. Trimming cost V 2 bases and J 5 bases; bases outside gene matches: 9. The CDR3 has 16 residues. Sequenced input: PBMCs. This TCR was recovered from a girl between 10 and 17 years old in good health and CMV-seronegative. The rearrangement links TRBV5-1 to TRBJ1-2; TRBD1 agrees at 10 bases. In nucleotides, the CDR3 is TGCGCCAGCAGCTTCGCTGGACAGGGGGGTAGATATGGCTACACCTTC. Amino acids: CASSFAGQGGRYGYTF.